The T cell receptor beta chain under discussion was sequenced for a study of CD8+ T cells in alopecia areata. Study outcomes and limitations: An increase in clonality over normal scalp was evident in lesional scalp, especially alopecia totalis/universalis.

Comment on this clone: Its antigen is not known.

Following RNA extraction, reverse transcription yielded cDNA that acted as the sequencing template. Sequenced by immunoSEQ multiplex PCR; TCRdb stores in-frame clones only, minus some. The sample lists 110,000 to 150,000 clones, more than 55% occurring once. This CDR3 is 15 amino acids long. Germline CDR1 WSHSY, CDR2 SAAADI. V lost 0 bases and J lost 5, with 13 bases in between. Researchers picked out CD4+ and CD8+ T cells from PBMCs by sorting. The chain joins TRBV10-2 to TRBJ2-5, with TRBD2 as a possible D gene (5 bases). The material sequenced was CD8+ T cells sorted from blood. The sequence derives from a human donor in good health. The chain's CDR3 is CASSESTMGVETQYF. The CDR3 region has the DNA TGCGCCAGCAGTGAGTCGACTATGGGCGTGGAGACCCAGTACTTC.